The rows below give T cell receptor beta chains drawn from one sample of a study of identical twins. TCRdb itself ran the 5' RACE reads through MiXCR, one entry per CDR3 protein. The sample lists nearly 900,000 distinct CDR3 sequences; about 12% were seen once. These data are also associated with another study on yellow fever vaccine responses in identical twins.

The sequenced sample was PBMCs. The source of these receptors is a woman aged 18-29 years in good health. Each CDR3 is given with its conserved first and last residue. The D gene is left open where the match is weak. Rows may omit the clone size; those that give it use once, few, many or a size class.

d_call	v_call	cdr3_length	j_call	clone_size	cdr3_nt	cdr3_aa
TRBD1	TRBV10-3	14	TRBJ1-6	-	TGTGCCATCAGGGACAGGTCCGTTAATTCACCCCTCCACTTT	CAIRDRSVNSPLHF
-	TRBV29-1	15	TRBJ2-2	-	TGCAGCGTTGAAGATTCGTGGGGTGACACCGGGGAGCTGTTTTTT	CSVEDSWGDTGELFF
TRBD1	TRBV7-6	15	TRBJ1-6	-	TGTGCCAGCAGCCCCAGACAGGGCTATAATTCACCCCTCCACTTT	CASSPRQGYNSPLHF
-	TRBV10-3	16	TRBJ2-5	many	TGTGCCATCAGTGCCATCGTGGCGGCAGGCCAAGAGACCCAGTACTTC	CAISAIVAAGQETQYF
TRBD1	TRBV24-1	16	TRBJ2-5	-	TGTGCCACCAGTGACCGTAAGGGACAGGGGAGCGAGACCCAGTACTTC	CATSDRKGQGSETQYF
-	TRBV7-6	15	TRBJ2-2	few	TGTGCCAGCAGCCCCTACAGGCCCGACACCGGGGAGCTGTTTTTT	CASSPYRPDTGELFF
-	TRBV10-3	12	TRBJ2-7	-	TGTGCCACCCGGGACAACTCCTACGAGCAGTACTTC	CATRDNSYEQYF
TRBD2	TRBV7-6	17	TRBJ2-1	-	TGTGCCAGCAGCTCACCTCCAACTAGCGGGAGAATCTATGAGCAGTTCTTC	CASSSPPTSGRIYEQFF
-	TRBV3-1	14	TRBJ1-6	few	TGTGCCAGCAGCCAAGATTGGAGGGATTCACCCCTCCACTTT	CASSQDWRDSPLHF
-	TRBV29-1	13	TRBJ1-1	-	TGCAGCGCCGAAATCCAGGGGAGCACTGAAGCTTTCTTT	CSAEIQGSTEAFF
-	TRBV27	15	TRBJ1-5	-	TGTGCCAGCAGTGTGGGGGCACTTAGCAATCAGCCCCAGCATTTT	CASSVGALSNQPQHF
-	TRBV7-9	15	TRBJ1-1	-	TGTGCCAGCAGCGCAACGAGCGTTGGGAACACTGAAGCTTTCTTT	CASSATSVGNTEAFF
TRBD2	TRBV20-1	15	TRBJ2-5	-	TGCAGTGCTAGAGATGGACTAGCGGCACAAGAGACCCAGTACTTC	CSARDGLAAQETQYF
-	TRBV14	15	TRBJ1-1	-	TGTGCCAGCAGCTCACGGGAGGGCATGATGACTGAAGCTTTCTTT	CASSSREGMMTEAFF
-	TRBV12-3/TRBV12-4	15	TRBJ2-1	few	TGTGCCAGCAGGGCAGGGGTGAGCTCCTACAATGAGCAGTTCTTC	CASRAGVSSYNEQFF
TRBD1	TRBV7-9	17	TRBJ2-2	few	TGTGCCAGCAGCACAGACAGGGGACCCAACCGCGTCGGGGAGCTGTTTTTT	CASSTDRGPNRVGELFF
-	TRBV24-1	16	TRBJ2-1	-	TGTGCCACCAGTGATTGGGTGGGAGAAAGCTACAATGAGCAGTTCTTC	CATSDWVGESYNEQFF
TRBD1	TRBV29-1	14	TRBJ1-2	few	TGCAGCGTTGTCAACAGGGGGTATGAGTATGGCTACACCTTC	CSVVNRGYEYGYTF
-	TRBV6-5	14	TRBJ2-1	once	TGTGCCAGCAGTTACGGGATGCAAAACAATGAGCAGTTCTTC	CASSYGMQNNEQFF
TRBD1	TRBV6-1	15	TRBJ2-1	many	TGTGCCAGCAGCCACGGACAGGGCTCCTACAATGAGCAGTTCTTC	CASSHGQGSYNEQFF
TRBD1	TRBV20-1	15	TRBJ1-5	few	TGCAGTGCTAGACGGGGGGACAGGGGGGATCAGCCCCAGCATTTT	CSARRGDRGDQPQHF